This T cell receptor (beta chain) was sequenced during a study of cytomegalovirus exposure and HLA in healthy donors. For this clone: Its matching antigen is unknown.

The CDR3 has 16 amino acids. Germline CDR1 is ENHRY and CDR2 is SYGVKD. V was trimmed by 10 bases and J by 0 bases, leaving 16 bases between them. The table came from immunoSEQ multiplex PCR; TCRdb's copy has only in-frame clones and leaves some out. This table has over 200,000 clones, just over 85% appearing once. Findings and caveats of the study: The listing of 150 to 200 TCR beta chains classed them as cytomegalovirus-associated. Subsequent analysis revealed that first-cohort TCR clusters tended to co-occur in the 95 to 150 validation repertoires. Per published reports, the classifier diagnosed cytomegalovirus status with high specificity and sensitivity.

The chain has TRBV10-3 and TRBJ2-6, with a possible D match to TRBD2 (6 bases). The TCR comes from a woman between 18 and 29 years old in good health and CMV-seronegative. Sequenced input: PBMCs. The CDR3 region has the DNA TGTGCCACCACCGCCGGGGAGGACTCTGGGGCCAACGTCCTGACTTTC. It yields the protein CATTAGEDSGANVLTF.